A single sample gave rise to the 29 T cell receptor beta chains below, sequenced in a study of T cells in Graves' hyperthyroidism and ophthalmopathy. Researchers amplified the TCR beta CDR3 regions from RNA transcripts. Primed by the HTBI set, a first-round RT-PCR was run on the TCR CDR3. TCRdb reanalysed the multiplex PCR reads using MiXCR and keeps one entry per CDR3 protein. The repertoire holds roughly 170,000 distinct CDR3 sequences, about 17% seen once, with roughly 29% in the top ten. Specimen: blood. All receptors derive from a woman between 50 and 59 years old with Graves' hyperthyroidism.

The V gene is TRBV19, the J gene TRBJ2-7; 7 bases line up with TRBD1. The CDR3 is 14 amino acids. The germline V gene encodes CDR1 LNHDA and CDR2 SQIVND (reference sequence). Unmatched junction bases numbered 9, after V lost 5 bases and J lost 5 bases. The DNA for the CDR3 is TGTGCCAGTAGTCCTCAGGGGGATCCCCACGAGCAGTACTTC. This translates into CASSPQGDPHEQYF.

This clonotype was seen many times. V and J are TRBV27 and TRBJ2-3, with D perhaps matching TRBD2 (7 bases). The germline V gene encodes CDR1 MNHEY and CDR2 SMNVEV (reference sequence). The CDR3 runs to 19 residues. V lost 2 bases, J lost 5 bases, and 26 bases lay in between. CDR3 DNA: TGTGCCAGCAGTTTACAGGGTGGATTCGGGGGGCATCGGGGAGATACGCAGTATTTT. Translation gives CASSLQGGFGGHRGDTQYF.

The chain carries TRBV20-1 and TRBJ2-4, with 8 bases aligning to TRBD2. Germline V gives CDR1 DFQATT, CDR2 SNEGSKA (reference sequence). V dropped 3 bases and J dropped 2; count of bases not matched to a gene: 3. The CDR3 runs to 14 residues. The CDR3 region has the DNA TGCAGTGCTAGGGATAGCGGGACCAAAAACATTCAGTACTTC. Protein sequence: CSARDSGTKNIQYF.

V is TRBV24-1 and J is TRBJ2-6, with 7 bases fitting TRBD1. The germline CDR1 and CDR2 sequences are KGHDR and SFDVKD. V lost 1 base to trimming and J lost 0 bases; unmatched junction nucleotides: 5. This CDR3 is built from 18 residues. CDR3 region: CATSDLDRASSGANVLTF. The CDR3 DNA reads TGTGCCACCAGTGATTTAGACAGGGCGAGCTCTGGGGCCAACGTCCTGACTTTC.

This rearrangement joins TRBV5-6 to TRBJ1-6; D perhaps matches TRBD1 (5 bases). Per germline, CDR1 SGHDT and CDR2 YYEEEE. V was pared by 4 bases and J by 8 bases, with 10 bases between. The CDR3 has 13 amino acids. The CDR3 DNA is TGTGCCAGCAGCAGGGACTGGCATTCACCCCTCCACTTT. Residues: CASSRDWHSPLHF. Combining the CDR3 with reference TRBV5-6 and TRBJ1-6 gives the whole variable domain DAGVTQSPTHLIKTRGQQVTLRCSPKSGHDTVSWYQQALGQGPQFIFQYYEEEERQRGNFPDRFSGHQFPNYSSELNVNALLLGDSALYLCASSRDWHSPLHFGNGTRLTVT.

This clonotype appeared many times. The genes are TRBV7-2 and TRBJ2-3; D is perhaps TRBD1 (6 bases). Trimming cost V 0 bases and J 4 bases, with 11 bases left between them. The CDR3 has 15 residues. Germline V gene lookup returns CDR1 SGHTA and CDR2 FQGNSA. The CDR3 DNA sequence: TGTGCCAGCAGCTTAGCGCCGCAGGGGTCAGATACGCAGTATTTT. It specifies CASSLAPQGSDTQYF.

The V and J genes are TRBV4-1 and TRBJ2-3; D is uncertain. Trimming stripped 4 bases from V and 1 base from J, with 15 bases between. The CDR3 is made up of 16 amino acids. Germline CDR1 is MGHRA and CDR2 is YSYEKL. This CDR3 reads CASSLSLALRTDTQYF. Here the CDR3 DNA reads TGCGCCAGCAGCCTAAGCTTGGCCCTACGCACAGATACGCAGTATTTT.

The chain joins TRBV5-1 to TRBJ1-2; unclear D gene. Germline V gives CDR1 SGHRS, CDR2 YFSETQ. V was shortened by 2 bases and J by 2 bases, with 10 bases between the two germline ends. The CDR3 runs to 14 residues. CDR3 loop: CASSFWTENYGYTF. The CDR3 coding sequence is TGCGCCAGCAGCTTCTGGACTGAAAACTATGGCTACACCTTC. The full variable domain, its missing parts supplied by reference TRBV5-1 and TRBJ1-2, is KAGVTQTPRYLIKTRGQQVTLSCSPISGHRSVSWYQQTPGQGLQFLFEYFSETQRNKGNFPGRFSGRQFSNSRSEMNVSTLELGDSALYLCASSFWTENYGYTFGSGTRLTVV.

This clonotype appeared many times. CDR3 loop: CASSPGRGNQPQHF. CDR3 nucleotides: TGTGCCAGCAGCCCAGGCAGGGGCAATCAGCCCCAGCATTTT. This chain uses TRBV7-9 with TRBJ1-5; tentatively, D is TRBD1 (5 bases). The germline V gene encodes CDR1 SEHNR and CDR2 FQNEAQ (reference sequence). Trimming stripped 5 bases from V and 2 bases from J, with 10 bases between. This CDR3 has 14 amino acids.

This sequence joins TRBV10-2 and TRBJ2-2; TRBD2 matches 14 bases. The germline CDR1 and CDR2 sequences are WSHSY and SAAADI. The CDR3 runs to 16 residues. V lost 6 bases, J lost 3 bases, and 3 bases stayed unmatched. CDR3 residues: CASRRLAGGDTGELFF. The CDR3 DNA follows: TGCGCCAGCAGGCGACTAGCGGGGGGGGACACCGGGGAGCTGTTTTTT.

This clonotype was counted only a few times. The chain combines TRBV7-2 with TRBJ1-1, with 8 positions matching TRBD1. Germline CDR1 reads SGHTA; CDR2 reads FQGNSA. With V trimmed by 4 bases and J by 3 bases, 4 bases remained unmatched. There are 14 residues in the CDR3. CDR3 DNA: TGTGCCAGCAGCTCCGGACAGGGCTACACTGAAGCTTTCTTT. Translation gives CASSSGQGYTEAFF.

A few counts support this clonotype. The chain links TRBV9 to TRBJ2-7; D is unclear. The V end lost 0 bases, the J end lost 0 bases, and 7 bases lay between the germline ends. The CDR3 consists of 14 residues. Germline CDR1 SGDLS, CDR2 YYNGEE. DNA of the CDR3: TGTGCCAGCAGCGTAGTAGGCAGCTCCTACGAGCAGTACTTC. The encoded protein is CASSVVGSSYEQYF.

This clonotype was detected only a few times. This may arise from a read error, as a much more abundant clone is one base away. This chain connects TRBV6-1 to TRBJ2-7; D is perhaps TRBD1 or TRBD2 (5 bases each). This CDR3 is built from 14 residues. In germline, CDR1 is MNHNS, CDR2 SASEGT. DNA of the CDR3: TGTGCCAGCAGGGGGGACGGAGCAAGGGGCGAGCGGTACTTC. This translates into CASRGDGARGERYF.

Concerning this clonotype: This clone may be a read error of a much larger clone one base away. The genes are TRBV18 and TRBJ1-4, with D unclear. The CDR3 contains 14 residues. The germline gives CDR1 KGHSH, CDR2 LQKENI. V lost 5 bases and J lost 1, with 8 bases in between. The CDR3 sequence: CASSSGRTNEKLFF. The DNA of the CDR3 is TGTGCCAGCTCATCAGGCAGAACTAATGAAAAACTGTTTTTT.

This clonotype occurred a few times. This sequence joins TRBV2 and TRBJ1-3, with D hard to call. Germline CDR1 reads SNHLY; CDR2 reads FYNNEI. The CDR3 is made up of 16 amino acids. V was trimmed by 8 bases and J by 0 bases, leaving 17 bases between them. The CDR3 protein is CASAFPVPISGNTIYF. CDR3 bases: TGTGCCAGCGCATTCCCTGTCCCGATCTCTGGAAACACCATATATTTT.

In its sample, this clonotype was seen many times. J is TRBJ2-7 and V is TRBV28; TRBD1 aligns across 8 bases. Germline trimming cut 4 bases from V and 4 bases from J; bases unmatched to any gene: 12. Germline values: CDR1 MDHEN, CDR2 SYDVKM. The CDR3 totals 16 residues. In DNA, the CDR3 is TGTGCCAGCAGTTCCCAAGGGACAGGAGAATTTTACGAGCAGTACTTC. It yields the protein CASSSQGTGEFYEQYF. Full variable domain (missing parts from reference TRBV28 and TRBJ2-7): DVKVTQSSRYLVKRTGEKVFLECVQDMDHENMFWYRQDPGLGLRLIYFSYDVKMKEKGDIPEGYSVSREKKERFSLILESASTNQTSMYLCASSSQGTGEFYEQYFGPGTRLTVT.

This clonotype was counted at least ten times. V is TRBV15 and J is TRBJ1-2; tentatively, D is TRBD1 (5 bases). Trimming removed 5 bases from V and 5 bases from J, with 12 bases in between. CDR3 length equals 13 residues. Germline CDR1 reads LNHNV; CDR2 reads YYDKDF (reference sequence). The CDR3 protein is CATSGAFGYGYTF. Written as DNA, the CDR3 is TGTGCCACCAGCGGGGCGTTTGGGTATGGCTACACCTTC.

Of note for this clonotype: One end of the junction is discordant with germline, which a read error may explain. The V call is TRBV7-7, the J call TRBJ1-2; TRBD1 might be the D (6 bases). Germline assignment: CDR1 SSHAT and CDR2 FNYEAQ (reference sequence). The CDR3 is 17 amino acids. Written as DNA, the CDR3 is TGTGCTAGCAGCTTCGACCTGCCCGGACAGTGCTCGGGCGGCTACACCTTC. Its protein is CASSFDLPGQCSGGYTF.

CDR3: CATSREMGRAQHF. DNA for the CDR3: TGTGCCACCAGCAGAGAGATGGGTAGGGCCCAGCATTTT. The rearrangement joins TRBV15 to TRBJ1-5; D gene unclear. There are 13 residues in the CDR3. Trimming shortened V by 0 bases and J by 11 bases, and 11 bases separated the two germline ends. CDR1 LNHNV and CDR2 YYDKDF come from the germline V gene (reference sequence).

This clonotype was found many times. This chain joins TRBV10-3 and TRBJ2-1, with 11 bases aligning to TRBD2. Germline values: CDR1 ENHRY, CDR2 SYGVKD. The CDR3 length is 15 residues. The junction had 7 bases not matched to a gene; V was cut back by 6 bases and J by 6 bases. DNA for the CDR3: TGTGCCATCAGCTCTAGCGGGGGGACCGGCAATGAGCAGTTCTTC. Protein product: CAISSSGGTGNEQFF.

At least ten counts were recorded for this clonotype. V gene TRBV3-1 combines with J gene TRBJ2-1, with D tentatively TRBD1 or TRBD2 (5 bases each). CDR3 length: 15 amino acids. The V end was cut by 1 base, the J end by 5 bases, with 12 bases between. Germline V gene sequence: CDR1 LGHDT, CDR2 YNNKEL (reference sequence). The CDR3: CASSQVYGGNNEQFF. CDR3 coding DNA: TGTGCCAGCAGCCAAGTCTATGGGGGTAACAATGAGCAGTTCTTC.

The rearrangement joins TRBV28 to TRBJ2-7; 8 bases map to TRBD1. The V gene end was trimmed by 4 bases and the J gene end by 1 base; junction bases not matched to a gene: 6. The CDR3 totals 15 residues. From germline, CDR1 is MDHEN and CDR2 SYDVKM. Here the CDR3 reads CASSSGGPRSYEQYF. In DNA, the CDR3 is TGTGCCAGCAGTTCAGGGGGCCCTAGATCCTACGAGCAGTACTTC.

The rearrangement joins TRBV28 to TRBJ2-7; 7 bases are a match to TRBD1. The CDR3 runs 13 residues. Germline loops: CDR1 MDHEN, CDR2 SYDVKM. The V and J ends lost 6 bases and 0 bases, in that order; junction bases with no gene match: 2. The CDR3 DNA sequence: TGTGCCAGCAGGGGGACAGTCTCCTACGAGCAGTACTTC. Its protein product is CASRGTVSYEQYF.

Turning to this clonotype: Its ends do not fully match the called genes, so a read error is possible. The V and J genes are TRBV4-1 and TRBJ1-1; D is ambiguous. CDR1 MGHRA and CDR2 YSYEKL come from the germline V gene. This CDR3 contains 15 residues. In DNA, the CDR3 is TGCGCCAGCAGCCAAGATAGGGTGGGGAACACTGAAACTTTCTTT. Residues: CASSQDRVGNTETFF.

In this sample, this clonotype turned up many times. This rearrangement joins TRBV28 to TRBJ1-1; D is undetermined. V gave up 10 bases and J gave up 5 bases, with 20 bases separating them. Germline CDR1 reads MDHEN; CDR2 reads SYDVKM. This CDR3 contains 14 residues. The CDR3, as DNA: TGTGCCACCTTTCGGAGACCTGGCGTTACTGAAGCTTTCTTT. Protein sequence: CATFRRPGVTEAFF.

Notes on this clonotype: This may be a read error, as it is one base from a much larger clone. The genes are TRBV25-1 and TRBJ2-7, with D perhaps matching TRBD1 or TRBD2 (5 bases each). This CDR3 is 16 amino acids long. V was shortened by 3 bases and J by 3 bases, with 18 bases between the two germline ends. Germline CDR1 reads MGHDK; CDR2 reads SYGVNS. For the CDR3, the DNA is TGTGCCAGCAGTGAGCCCTGGGTGGGGACGAACTACGAGCAGTACTTC. This translates into CASSEPWVGTNYEQYF.

The chain links TRBV15 to TRBJ1-3, with 8 bases lining up with TRBD1. From germline, CDR1 is LNHNV and CDR2 YYDKDF (reference sequence). The CDR3 sequence is 15 residues long. The V gene end was trimmed by 5 bases and the J gene end by 4 bases; junction bases not matched to a gene: 7. Here the CDR3 DNA reads TGTGCCACCAGCGGCCGGACAGGGCCAGGAAACACCATATATTTT. Its translation: CATSGRTGPGNTIYF.

The table lists this clonotype with many counts. V is TRBV5-1 and J is TRBJ2-1, with D possibly matching TRBD1 (5 bases). The CDR3 sequence is 13 residues long. V dropped 4 bases and J dropped 8 bases, with 13 bases sitting between them. CDR1 is SGHRS, CDR2 YFSETQ, per germline. The CDR3: CASSPLQVYEQFF. The CDR3 DNA follows: TGCGCCAGCAGCCCGCTACAGGTGTATGAGCAGTTCTTC. Complete variable domain (other parts from reference TRBV5-1 and TRBJ2-1): KAGVTQTPRYLIKTRGQQVTLSCSPISGHRSVSWYQQTPGQGLQFLFEYFSETQRNKGNFPGRFSGRQFSNSRSEMNVSTLELGDSALYLCASSPLQVYEQFFGPGTRLTVL.

The chain carries TRBV6-2 or TRBV6-3 and TRBJ1-2; D ambiguous. From germline, CDR1 is MNHEY and CDR2 SVGEGT. The CDR3 length is 13 residues. V lost 6 bases and J lost 0, with 8 bases in between. The CDR3 DNA reads TGTGCCAGCAGCGAGCAAGCTAACTATGGCTACACCTTC. Protein: CASSEQANYGYTF.